Below are 14 T cell receptor beta chains sequenced from a single sample in a study of cytomegalovirus exposure and HLA in healthy donors. This PCR relied on a set of 60 Vbeta primers and 13 Jbeta primers. Libraries were prepared by immunoSEQ multiplex PCR; TCRdb keeps only in-frame clonotypes and omits some of them. The sample has under 100,000 clones; around 77% are singletons. Input material: PBMCs. The receptors originated from a man aged 50 or older in good health and CMV-seronegative.

This sequence joins TRBV19 and TRBJ1-1, with a tentative D call TRBD1 (6 bases). There are 12 residues in the CDR3. CDR1 and CDR2 from the germline V gene are LNHDA and SQIVND (reference sequence). The V and J ends lost 4 bases and 8 bases respectively, with 11 bases between them. CDR3 coding DNA: TGTGCCAGTAGTAGCAGGACAGTCGAAGCTTTCTTT. Translated, it gives CASSSRTVEAFF. Supplemented by reference TRBV19 and TRBJ1-1, the full variable domain reads DGGITQSPKYLFRKEGQNVTLSCEQNLNHDAMYWYRQDPGQGLRLIYYSQIVNDFQKGDIAEGYSVSREKKESFPLTVTSAQKNPTAFYLCASSSRTVEAFFGQGTRLTVV.

As concerns this clone: The germline gene is not matched at one end of the junction; a read error may be the cause. This chain links TRBV19 with TRBJ1-2; D is perhaps TRBD1 (6 bases). Looked up from germline, CDR1 is LNHDA and CDR2 is SQIVND (reference sequence). The CDR3 has 15 residues. The CDR3 DNA reads TGTGCCACCTATGGGTGGGACACCTCTAACTATGGCCACACCTTC. The encoded protein is CATYGWDTSNYGHTF.

The chain has TRBV7-2 and TRBJ1-2, with 11 bases matching TRBD1. The CDR3 is 14 amino acids. The junction had 2 bases not matched to a gene; V was cut back by 4 bases and J by 4 bases. Germline V gene data show CDR1 as SGHTA and CDR2 as FQGNSA. CDR3 in DNA: TGTGCCAGCAGCTACGGACAGGGGGCCTATGGCTACACCTTC. Amino acids: CASSYGQGAYGYTF.

This chain uses TRBV27 with TRBJ2-3; no clear D. From germline, CDR1 is MNHEY and CDR2 SMNVEV (reference sequence). This CDR3 has 16 amino acids. Trimming cost V 2 bases and J 0 bases, with 12 bases left between them. The CDR3 coding sequence is TGTGCCAGCAGTTTAGACGCGGAGCCTAGCACAGATACGCAGTATTTT. This gives the protein CASSLDAEPSTDTQYF.

The V call is TRBV9, the J call TRBJ2-5, with 14 bases identical to TRBD2. This CDR3 region has 16 residues. V shed 3 bases, J shed 4 bases, and the junction held 5 bases outside the gene matches. The germline V gene has CDR1 SGDLS and CDR2 YYNGEE. CDR3 loop: CASSATSGGARETQYF. CDR3 coding DNA: TGTGCCAGCAGCGCGACTAGCGGGGGGGCCCGAGAGACCCAGTACTTC. The full variable domain, its missing parts supplied by reference TRBV9 and TRBJ2-5, is DSGVTQTPKHLITATGQRVTLRCSPRSGDLSVYWYQQSLDQGLQFLIQYYNGEERAKGNILERFSAQQFPDLHSELNLSSLELGDSALYFCASSATSGGARETQYFGPGTRLLVL.

V is TRBV5-3 and J is TRBJ1-2; D might be TRBD1 (6 bases). TRBV5-3 is treated as an ORF (open reading frame) with a function not yet certain. The CDR3 runs to 15 residues. V shed 4 bases and J shed 0 bases, with 13 bases lying between them. CDR3: CARSPRDKANYGYTF. In DNA form, the CDR3 reads TGTGCCAGAAGCCCCCGGGACAAAGCTAACTATGGCTACACCTTC.

This clone was seen a few times. This chain joins TRBV7-8 and TRBJ1-5; 9 bases line up with TRBD1. V shed 4 bases and J 1 base; nucleotides not matched to a gene: 8. The germline CDR1 and CDR2 sequences are SGHVS and FQNEAQ. CDR3 length equals 17 residues. CDR3 region: CASSSFMGQGSNQPQHF. The CDR3 nucleotides are TGTGCCAGCAGCTCGTTTATGGGACAGGGAAGCAATCAGCCCCAGCATTTT.

This clone was seen a handful of times. J is TRBJ2-7 and V is TRBV6-1; D perhaps matches TRBD2 (6 bases). In germline, CDR1 is MNHNS, CDR2 SASEGT. Trimming removed 7 bases from V and 8 bases from J, with 12 bases in between. This CDR3 comprises 11 residues. CDR3 sequence reads: CASTSRGKQYF. Here the CDR3 DNA reads TGTGCCAGCACTTCTCGGGGGAAGCAGTACTTC.

The chain is built from TRBV5-1 and TRBJ2-3; D possibly corresponds to TRBD1 (5 bases). Germline V CDR1 and CDR2: SGHRS, YFSETQ. The CDR3 is made up of 12 amino acids. The germline V and J ends were trimmed by 0 bases and 8 bases, with 7 bases remaining between them. The CDR3 region has the DNA TGCGCCAGCAGCTTGGTTGGGGCTACGCAGTATTTT. Translated, it gives CASSLVGATQYF.

The J gene is TRBJ2-3, the V gene TRBV9, with TRBD1 matching 7 bases. This CDR3 comprises 16 residues. The V gene end was trimmed by 0 bases and the J gene end by 3 bases; junction bases not matched to a gene: 7. Germline V gene data show CDR1 as SGDLS and CDR2 as YYNGEE. The DNA of the CDR3 is TGTGCCAGCAGCGTAGGACAGGGCTTAAGGACAGATACGCAGTATTTT. It yields the protein CASSVGQGLRTDTQYF. The variable domain in full, completed from reference TRBV9 and TRBJ2-3, reads DSGVTQTPKHLITATGQRVTLRCSPRSGDLSVYWYQQSLDQGLQFLIQYYNGEERAKGNILERFSAQQFPDLHSELNLSSLELGDSALYFCASSVGQGLRTDTQYFGPGTRLTVL.

The chain carries TRBV30 and TRBJ2-7; 7 positions match TRBD2. The germline CDR1 and CDR2 sequences are GTSNPN and SVGIG (reference sequence). The CDR3 length is 15 residues. The V gene end was trimmed by 3 bases and the J gene end by 3 bases; junction bases not matched to a gene: 11. CDR3 DNA sequence: TGTGCCTGGAGGCTTACCAAGCGGGGCTACTACGAGCAGTACTTC. Its protein product is CAWRLTKRGYYEQYF.

V and J are TRBV7-2 and TRBJ2-7, with D possibly TRBD2 on 7 matching bases. Between the trimmed V and J ends, which lost 4 bases and 5 bases, there was a span of 18 bases. This CDR3 region has 15 residues. Looked up from germline, CDR1 is SGHTA and CDR2 is FQGNSA. Here the CDR3 reads CASSSRAGADDEQYF. The DNA of the CDR3 is TGTGCCAGCAGCTCGAGGGCGGGGGCGGATGACGAGCAGTACTTC.

Sample share makes this clone medium-sized. This sequence joins TRBV2 and TRBJ1-1; D is unclear. The CDR3 consists of 12 residues. CDR1 and CDR2 from the germline V gene are SNHLY and FYNNEI. The V end lost 8 bases, the J end lost 0 bases, and 7 bases lay between the germline ends. The CDR3: CASAYMNTEAFF. The CDR3 coding sequence is TGTGCCAGCGCGTATATGAACACTGAAGCTTTCTTT.

This clone was picked up one time. This chain connects TRBV6-5 to TRBJ1-1; 10 positions match TRBD1. Germline V lookup: CDR1 MNHEY, CDR2 SVGAGI. CDR3 length: 14 amino acids. The V gene end was trimmed by 6 bases and the J gene end by 2 bases; junction bases not matched to a gene: 3. CDR3 amino acids: CASSVTGGNTEAFF. The CDR3 region has the DNA TGTGCCAGCAGCGTGACAGGGGGCAACACTGAAGCTTTCTTT.